This entry features one TCR beta chain sequence. The PCR made use of 60 Vbeta and 13 Jbeta primers. The protocol was immunoSEQ multiplex PCR, while the TCRdb copy is restricted to in-frame clones and leaves out a portion. The data contain roughly 100,000 clones, about 69% of them singletons. These data are taken from a study of cytomegalovirus exposure and HLA in healthy donors. Across the study: The Caucasian-associated ancestry cluster contained 81% of the approximately 400 genotyped donors.

V was pared by 6 bases and J by 6 bases, with 18 bases between. CDR1 is SGHNT, CDR2 YYREEE, per germline (reference sequence). The CDR3 contains 14 residues. Sequenced: PBMCs. This sequence was found in a human donor in good health. This chain links TRBV5-4 with TRBJ1-2, with a tentative D call TRBD1 (6 bases). CDR3 nucleotide sequence: TGTGCCAGCACGAACCGGGGGGGCCTCCATGGCTACACCTTC. It specifies CASTNRGGLHGYTF.